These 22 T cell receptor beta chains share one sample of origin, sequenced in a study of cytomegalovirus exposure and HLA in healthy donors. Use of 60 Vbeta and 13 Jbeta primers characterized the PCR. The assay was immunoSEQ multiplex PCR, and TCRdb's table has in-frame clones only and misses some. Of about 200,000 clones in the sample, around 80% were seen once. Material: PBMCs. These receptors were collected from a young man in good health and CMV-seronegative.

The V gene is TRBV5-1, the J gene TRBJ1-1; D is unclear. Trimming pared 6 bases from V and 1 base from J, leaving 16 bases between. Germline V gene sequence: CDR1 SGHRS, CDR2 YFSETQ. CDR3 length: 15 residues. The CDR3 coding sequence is TGCGCCAGCACCTTTTCGGGGTTCGAGAACACTGAAGCTTTCTTT. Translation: CASTFSGFENTEAFF. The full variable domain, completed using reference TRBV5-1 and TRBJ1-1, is KAGVTQTPRYLIKTRGQQVTLSCSPISGHRSVSWYQQTPGQGLQFLFEYFSETQRNKGNFPGRFSGRQFSNSRSEMNVSTLELGDSALYLCASTFSGFENTEAFFGQGTRLTVV.

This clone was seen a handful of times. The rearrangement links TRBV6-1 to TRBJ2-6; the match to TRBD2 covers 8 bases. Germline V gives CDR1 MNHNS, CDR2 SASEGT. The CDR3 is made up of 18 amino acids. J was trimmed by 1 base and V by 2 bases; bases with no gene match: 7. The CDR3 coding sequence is TGTGCCAGCAGTGAAAAGGGCGGGAGGACTTCTGGGGCCAACGTCCTGACTTTC. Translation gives CASSEKGGRTSGANVLTF.

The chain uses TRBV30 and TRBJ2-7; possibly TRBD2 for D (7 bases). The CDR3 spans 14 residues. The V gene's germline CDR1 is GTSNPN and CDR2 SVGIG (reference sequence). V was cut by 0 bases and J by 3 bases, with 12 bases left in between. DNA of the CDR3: TGTGCCTGGAGTGTACGCGGGGGCAGCTACGAGCAGTACTTC. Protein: CAWSVRGGSYEQYF. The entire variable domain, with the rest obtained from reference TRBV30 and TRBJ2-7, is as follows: SQTIHQWPATLVQPVGSPLSLECTVEGTSNPNLYWYRQAAGRGLQLLFYSVGIGQISSEVPQNLSASRPQDRQFILSSKKLLLSDSGFYLCAWSVRGGSYEQYFGPGTRLTVT.

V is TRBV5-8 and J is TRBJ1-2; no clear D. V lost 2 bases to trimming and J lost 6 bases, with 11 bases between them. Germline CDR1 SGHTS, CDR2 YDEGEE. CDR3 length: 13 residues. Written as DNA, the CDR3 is TGTGCCAGCAGCTTTGGCCGGGGAGATGGCTACACCTTC. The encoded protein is CASSFGRGDGYTF.

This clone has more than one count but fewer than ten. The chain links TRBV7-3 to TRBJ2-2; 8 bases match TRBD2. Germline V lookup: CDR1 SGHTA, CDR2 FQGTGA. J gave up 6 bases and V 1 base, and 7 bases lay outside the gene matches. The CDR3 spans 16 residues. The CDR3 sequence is CASSLNSGSLAGELFF. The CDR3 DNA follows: TGTGCCAGCAGCTTAAACAGCGGGAGTTTGGCCGGGGAGCTGTTTTTT.

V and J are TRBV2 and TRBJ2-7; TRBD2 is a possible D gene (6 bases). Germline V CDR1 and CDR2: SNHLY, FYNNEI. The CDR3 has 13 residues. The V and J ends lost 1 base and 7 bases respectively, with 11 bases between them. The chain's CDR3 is CASSEEGGGEQYF. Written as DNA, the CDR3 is TGTGCCAGCAGTGAAGAGGGCGGAGGGGAGCAGTACTTC.

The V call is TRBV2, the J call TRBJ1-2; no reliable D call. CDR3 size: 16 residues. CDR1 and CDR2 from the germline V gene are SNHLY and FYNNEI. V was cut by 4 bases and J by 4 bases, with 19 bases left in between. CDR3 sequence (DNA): TGTGCCAGCAGTGGGTTCCAGCGCCCTTTGGGCTATGGCTACACCTTC. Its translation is CASSGFQRPLGYGYTF.

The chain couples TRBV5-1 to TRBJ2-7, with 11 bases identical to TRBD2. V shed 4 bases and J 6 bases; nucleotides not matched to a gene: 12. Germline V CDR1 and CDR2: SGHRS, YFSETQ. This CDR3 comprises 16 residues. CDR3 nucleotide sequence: TGCGCCAGCAGCCACTCTTTAGCGGGAGGGCCTGCCGAGCAGTACTTC. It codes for CASSHSLAGGPAEQYF.

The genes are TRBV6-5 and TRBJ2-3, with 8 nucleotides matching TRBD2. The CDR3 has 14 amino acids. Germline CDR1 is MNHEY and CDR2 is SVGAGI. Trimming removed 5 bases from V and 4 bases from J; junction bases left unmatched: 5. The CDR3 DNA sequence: TGTGCCAGCAGTAACCCGGGACTAGCAGATACGCAGTATTTT. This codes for CASSNPGLADTQYF.

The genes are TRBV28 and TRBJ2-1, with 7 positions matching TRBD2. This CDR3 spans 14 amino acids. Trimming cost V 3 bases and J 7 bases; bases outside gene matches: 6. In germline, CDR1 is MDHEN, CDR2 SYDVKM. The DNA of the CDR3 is TGTGCCAGCAGTTTCATCGGGAGGCCTAATGAGCAGTTCTTC. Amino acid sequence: CASSFIGRPNEQFF.

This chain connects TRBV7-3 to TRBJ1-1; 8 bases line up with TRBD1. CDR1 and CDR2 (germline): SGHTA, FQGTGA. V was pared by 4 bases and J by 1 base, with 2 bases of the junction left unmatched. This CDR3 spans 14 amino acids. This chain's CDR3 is CASSWGTGNTEAFF. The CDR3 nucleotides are TGTGCCAGCAGCTGGGGGACAGGGAACACTGAAGCTTTCTTT.

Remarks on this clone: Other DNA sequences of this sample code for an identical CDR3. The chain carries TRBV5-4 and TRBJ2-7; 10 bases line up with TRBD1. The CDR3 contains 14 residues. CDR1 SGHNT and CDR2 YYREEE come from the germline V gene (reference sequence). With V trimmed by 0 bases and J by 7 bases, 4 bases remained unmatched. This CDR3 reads CASSLGQGAREQYF. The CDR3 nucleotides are TGTGCCAGCAGCTTGGGACAGGGGGCTCGTGAGCAGTACTTC. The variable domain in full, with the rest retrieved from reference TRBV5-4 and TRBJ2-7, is ETGVTQSPTHLIKTRGQQVTLRCSSQSGHNTVSWYQQALGQGPQFIFQYYREEENGRGNFPPRFSGLQFPNYSSELNVNALELDDSALYLCASSLGQGAREQYFGPGTRLTVT.

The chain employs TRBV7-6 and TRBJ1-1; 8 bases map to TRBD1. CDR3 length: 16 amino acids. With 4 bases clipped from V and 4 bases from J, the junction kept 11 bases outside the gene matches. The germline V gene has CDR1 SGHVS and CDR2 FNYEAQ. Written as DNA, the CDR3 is TGTGCCAGCAGCTCAAAACAGGGGGTAACAGGCACTGAAGCTTTCTTT. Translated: CASSSKQGVTGTEAFF. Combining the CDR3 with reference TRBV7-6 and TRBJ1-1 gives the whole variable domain GAGVSQSPRYKVTKRGQDVALRCDPISGHVSLYWYRQALGQGPEFLTYFNYEAQQDKSGLPNDRFSAERPEGSISTLTIQRTEQRDSAMYRCASSSKQGVTGTEAFFGQGTRLTVV.

CDR3 DNA: TGTGCCAGCAGCGTGCTACAGGGGGCATTAAGAATTGGTCCTGGCTACACCTTC. Its protein product is CASSVLQGALRIGPGYTF. The chain is built from TRBV5-4 and TRBJ1-2, with TRBD1 matching 9 bases. The length of the CDR3 is 18 residues. Trimming cost V 4 bases and J 7 bases; bases outside gene matches: 20. Per germline, CDR1 SGHNT and CDR2 YYREEE (reference sequence).

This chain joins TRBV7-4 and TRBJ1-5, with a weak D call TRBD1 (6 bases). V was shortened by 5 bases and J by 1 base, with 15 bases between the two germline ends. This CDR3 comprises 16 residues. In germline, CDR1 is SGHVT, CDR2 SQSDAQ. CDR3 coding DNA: TGTGCCAGCAGCCCCGAGGGGGTCGGCAGCAATCAGCCCCAGCATTTT. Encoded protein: CASSPEGVGSNQPQHF.

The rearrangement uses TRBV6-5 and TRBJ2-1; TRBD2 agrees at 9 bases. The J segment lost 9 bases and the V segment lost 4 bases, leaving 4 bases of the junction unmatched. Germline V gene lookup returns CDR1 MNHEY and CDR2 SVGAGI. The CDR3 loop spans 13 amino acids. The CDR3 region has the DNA TGTGCCAGCAGTTCTAGCGGGAAGCCTGAGCAGTTCTTC. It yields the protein CASSSSGKPEQFF.

CDR3 protein: CASSWRQGSTDTQYF. The CDR3 nucleotides are TGCGCCAGCAGCTGGCGACAGGGGAGCACAGATACGCAGTATTTT. The chain is built from TRBV5-1 and TRBJ2-3, with TRBD1 identical over 8 bases. Unmatched junction bases numbered 3, after V lost 3 bases and J lost 0 bases. From germline, CDR1 is SGHRS and CDR2 YFSETQ. The CDR3 length is 15 residues.

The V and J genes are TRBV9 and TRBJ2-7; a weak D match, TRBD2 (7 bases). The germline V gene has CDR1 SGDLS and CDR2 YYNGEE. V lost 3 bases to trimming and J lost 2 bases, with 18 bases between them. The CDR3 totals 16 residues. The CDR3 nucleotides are TGTGCCAGCAGCGAGGGGGTAGCGGGCCCGGCCTACGAGCAGTACTTC. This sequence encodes CASSEGVAGPAYEQYF.

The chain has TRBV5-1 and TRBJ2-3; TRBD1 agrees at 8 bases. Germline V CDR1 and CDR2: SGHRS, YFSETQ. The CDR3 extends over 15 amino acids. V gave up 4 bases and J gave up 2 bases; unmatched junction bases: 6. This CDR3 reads CASSRDRGITDTQYF. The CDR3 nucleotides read TGCGCCAGCAGCCGCGACAGGGGCATCACAGATACGCAGTATTTT.

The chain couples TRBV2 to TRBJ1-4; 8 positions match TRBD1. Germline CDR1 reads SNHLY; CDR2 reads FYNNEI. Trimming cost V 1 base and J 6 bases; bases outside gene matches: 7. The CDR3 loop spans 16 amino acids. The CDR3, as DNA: TGTGCCAGCAGTGAAGAGGCAGGACAGGGTTATGAAAAACTGTTTTTT. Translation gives CASSEEAGQGYEKLFF.

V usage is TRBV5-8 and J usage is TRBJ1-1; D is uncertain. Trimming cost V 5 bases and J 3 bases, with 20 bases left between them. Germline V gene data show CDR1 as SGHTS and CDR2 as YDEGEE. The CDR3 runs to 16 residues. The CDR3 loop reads CASSHTVLEKDTEAFF. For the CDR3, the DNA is TGTGCCAGCAGTCATACAGTACTTGAGAAGGACACTGAAGCTTTCTTT.

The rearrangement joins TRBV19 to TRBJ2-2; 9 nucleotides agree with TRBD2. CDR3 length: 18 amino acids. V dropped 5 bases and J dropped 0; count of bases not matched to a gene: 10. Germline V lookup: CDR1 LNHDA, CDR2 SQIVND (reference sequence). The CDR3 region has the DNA TGTGCCAGTAGTTCCGGCCCCGGACTAGCGTCGAACACCGGGGAGCTGTTTTTT. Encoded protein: CASSSGPGLASNTGELFF.